This is a list of T cell receptor beta chains from one sample in a study of CD8 T cells in ankylosing spondylitis. TCRdb itself ran the 5' RACE reads through MiXCR, one entry per CDR3 protein. The repertoire holds about 240,000 distinct CDR3 sequences, about 10% seen once, with around 6.5% in the top ten. Sequences were obtained from blood, either unsorted or a sorted T cell fraction (not recorded which). All receptors derive from a male donor with ankylosing spondylitis or in good health (not recorded which). Each CDR3 is given with its conserved first and last residue. A D gene is named only where the DNA matches it firmly. Expanded clones get a size class; other rows say once, few or many, or leave the size out.

cdr3_length | j_call | d_call | v_call | clone_size | cdr3_aa | cdr3_nt
15 | TRBJ2-3 | NA | TRBV7-6 | few | CASSLDRFSTDTQYF | TGTGCCAGCAGCTTAGACCGGTTTAGCACAGATACGCAGTATTTT
14 | TRBJ1-5 | NA | TRBV12-3/TRBV12-4 | many | CASSPGTEHQPQHF | TGTGCCAGCAGCCCCGGGACGGAGCATCAGCCCCAGCATTTT
15 | TRBJ1-2 | NA | TRBV5-5 | many | CASSLGGGANYGYTF | TGTGCCAGCAGCTTGGGCGGCGGAGCTAACTATGGCTACACCTTC
14 | TRBJ2-1 | NA | TRBV20-1 | many | CSAQGLGGWNEQFF | TGCAGTGCTCAAGGGTTAGGGGGATGGAATGAGCAGTTCTTC
17 | TRBJ2-3 | NA | TRBV4-1 | NA | CASSQDLAQGWADTQYF | TGCGCCAGCAGCCAAGATCTTGCTCAGGGGTGGGCAGATACGCAGTATTTT
15 | TRBJ1-2 | NA | TRBV28 | many | CASSPEHVGLYGYTF | TGTGCCAGCAGCCCTGAACATGTGGGCCTTTATGGCTACACCTTC
15 | TRBJ1-1 | TRBD1 | TRBV5-1 | many | CASSTGDRGVTEAFF | TGCGCCAGCAGCACGGGGGACAGGGGGGTAACTGAAGCTTTCTTT
14 | TRBJ2-5 | NA | TRBV6-2/TRBV6-3 | NA | CASSLLVGAETQYF | TGTGCCAGCAGTTTGTTGGTGGGGGCGGAGACCCAGTACTTC
13 | TRBJ2-1 | NA | TRBV6-1 | many | CASSSGVANEQFF | TGTGCCAGCAGCTCTGGGGTCGCCAATGAGCAGTTCTTC
13 | TRBJ2-7 | NA | TRBV20-1 | many | CSATTGIFHEQYF | TGCAGTGCGACGACAGGTATTTTCCACGAGCAGTACTTC
14 | TRBJ2-1 | TRBD2 | TRBV29-1 | many | CSVTHSGSYNEQFF | TGCAGCGTTACCCATAGCGGGAGCTACAATGAGCAGTTCTTC
14 | TRBJ2-7 | NA | TRBV5-1 | few | CASSTGPSSYEQYF | TGCGCCAGCAGTACGGGGCCAAGCTCCTACGAGCAGTACTTC
16 | TRBJ2-1 | TRBD2 | TRBV13 | many | CASSHPSGGASDEQFF | TGTGCCAGCAGCCATCCTAGCGGGGGGGCTTCGGATGAGCAGTTCTTC
14 | TRBJ2-1 | NA | TRBV6-1 | many | CASSGLLSYNEQFF | TGTGCCAGCAGCGGACTACTCTCCTACAATGAGCAGTTCTTC
15 | TRBJ2-1 | NA | TRBV7-9 | many | CASSLVSSSYNEQFF | TGTGCCAGCAGCTTAGTGTCTAGCTCCTACAATGAGCAGTTCTTC
14 | TRBJ1-6 | NA | TRBV12-3/TRBV12-4 | NA | CASSPGLITAPLHF | TGTGCCAGCAGCCCGGGACTCATTACTGCACCCCTCCACTTT
16 | TRBJ1-4 | NA | TRBV2 | few | CASSEAVAGSSEKLFF | TGTGCCAGCAGTGAAGCGGTCGCGGGGTCATCCGAAAAACTGTTTTTT
12 | TRBJ2-5 | NA | TRBV20-1 | few | CSASFLGETQYF | TGCAGTGCTAGTTTTCTAGGGGAGACCCAGTACTTC
13 | TRBJ1-1 | NA | TRBV10-1 | NA | CASSEGMNTEAFF | TGCGCCAGCAGTGAAGGCATGAACACTGAAGCTTTCTTT
14 | TRBJ2-5 | TRBD2 | TRBV24-1 | many | CATSPAGAEETQYF | TGTGCCACCAGTCCAGCGGGGGCAGAAGAGACCCAGTACTTC
17 | TRBJ2-1 | NA | TRBV6-1 | many | CASARTISRITFYEQFF | TGTGCCAGCGCTCGGACTATCTCACGAATAACATTCTATGAGCAGTTCTTC
16 | TRBJ2-4 | NA | TRBV11-2 | few | CASSLDARLAKNIQYF | TGTGCCAGCAGCTTAGATGCCAGACTAGCCAAAAACATTCAGTACTTC
15 | TRBJ2-1 | TRBD1 | TRBV3-1 | NA | CASNSRGQGAVEQFF | TGTGCCAGCAACTCCAGGGGACAGGGGGCTGTTGAGCAGTTCTTC
16 | TRBJ2-7 | TRBD2 | TRBV5-1 | NA | CASSLTVAGGIYEQYF | TGCGCCAGCAGCCTGACCGTGGCGGGGGGGATCTACGAGCAGTACTTC
14 | TRBJ2-7 | NA | TRBV7-8 | few | CASSLDPGPNEQYF | TGTGCCAGCAGCTTAGATCCAGGGCCCAACGAGCAGTACTTC
13 | TRBJ2-1 | TRBD1 | TRBV5-1 | many | CASSGTDYNEQFF | TGCGCCAGCAGCGGGACAGACTACAATGAGCAGTTCTTC
15 | TRBJ1-6 | NA | TRBV5-1 | many | CASSLEGGFNSPLHF | TGCGCCAGCAGCTTAGAAGGCGGTTTTAATTCACCCCTCCACTTT
14 | TRBJ1-1 | NA | TRBV4-1 | NA | CANSQEPGGTEAFF | TGCGCCAACAGCCAAGAACCGGGGGGTACTGAAGCTTTCTTT
16 | TRBJ2-2 | TRBD1 | TRBV12-3/TRBV12-4 | many | CASSPRTGTNTGELFF | TGTGCCAGCAGCCCCAGGACAGGGACGAACACCGGGGAGCTGTTTTTT
14 | TRBJ1-2 | NA | TRBV20-1 | many | CSAPHEDGPYGYTF | TGCAGTGCTCCACACGAGGACGGACCCTATGGCTACACCTTC
16 | TRBJ1-6 | NA | TRBV6-5 | many | CASSSIPGVDNSPLHF | TGTGCCAGCAGTTCCATCCCAGGGGTGGATAATTCACCCCTCCACTTT
13 | TRBJ1-2 | TRBD1 | TRBV25-1 | many | CASRMGQAWGYTF | TGTGCCAGCAGGATGGGACAGGCTTGGGGCTACACCTTC
16 | TRBJ2-7 | TRBD2 | TRBV4-2 | many | CASSQDLAGGKSEQYF | TGTGCCAGCAGCCAAGATCTTGCGGGGGGGAAATCCGAGCAGTACTTC
16 | TRBJ2-3 | TRBD1 | TRBV5-1 | many | CASSRRDRGVTDTQYF | TGCGCCAGCAGCCGGAGGGACAGGGGAGTAACAGATACGCAGTATTTT
15 | TRBJ2-7 | TRBD1 | TRBV13 | many | CASSLNPGQAYEQYF | TGTGCCAGCAGCCTAAATCCGGGACAGGCCTACGAGCAGTACTTC
16 | TRBJ1-2 | NA | TRBV6-1 | few | CASSPSSDRGNYGYTF | TGTGCCAGCAGCCCATCCTCAGACCGGGGAAACTATGGCTACACCTTC
15 | TRBJ1-5 | TRBD1 | TRBV19 | NA | CASSIGGQDSAAQHF | TGTGCCAGTAGTATTGGGGGACAGGATTCAGCGGCCCAGCATTTT
15 | TRBJ2-1 | NA | TRBV20-1 | NA | CSATYPGLSYNEQFF | TGCAGTGCTACATATCCAGGCCTATCCTACAATGAGCAGTTCTTC
15 | TRBJ2-7 | TRBD2 | TRBV7-2 | NA | CASSLVLGGSYEQYF | TGTGCCAGCAGCTTAGTCCTGGGGGGGAGCTACGAGCAGTACTTC
14 | TRBJ2-7 | NA | TRBV18 | few | CASSPKTADYEQYF | TGTGCCAGCTCACCGAAGACGGCAGACTACGAGCAGTACTTC
17 | TRBJ2-1 | NA | TRBV6-1 | many | CASSRRPGSYLIDEQFF | TGTGCCAGCAGCAGAAGGCCCGGCAGTTATCTCATCGATGAGCAGTTCTTC
15 | TRBJ1-6 | NA | TRBV7-2 | NA | CASSPGRAYNSPLHF | TGTGCCAGCAGCCCCGGGAGAGCCTATAATTCACCCCTCCACTTT
13 | TRBJ2-2 | NA | TRBV20-1 | NA | CSAAAGFTGELFF | TGCAGTGCAGCAGCAGGGTTCACCGGGGAGCTGTTTTTT
18 | TRBJ2-3 | TRBD2 | TRBV4-2 | many | CASSQGPSGGPSTDTQYF | TGTGCCAGCAGCCAAGGGCCTAGCGGGGGCCCAAGCACAGATACGCAGTATTTT
13 | TRBJ2-1 | NA | TRBV20-1 | many | CSARSWGYNEQFF | TGCAGTGCTAGGTCTTGGGGGTACAATGAGCAGTTCTTC
18 | TRBJ2-5 | TRBD2 | TRBV5-5 | NA | CASSWPGLAQAYQETQYF | TGTGCCAGCAGCTGGCCGGGACTAGCGCAAGCTTACCAAGAGACCCAGTACTTC
16 | TRBJ2-6 | NA | TRBV15 | few | CATSRDRGAGANVLTF | TGTGCCACCAGCAGAGATAGAGGGGCAGGGGCCAACGTCCTGACTTTC
16 | TRBJ2-1 | TRBD2 | TRBV12-3/TRBV12-4 | few | CASRIIAGGPTYEQFF | TGTGCCAGCAGGATCATTGCGGGAGGGCCGACATATGAGCAGTTCTTC